This T cell receptor beta chain came from a study of blood T cells in healthy people across ages. This CDR3 spans 16 amino acids. The V and J ends lost 3 bases and 4 bases, in that order; junction bases with no gene match: 9. Germline V CDR1 and CDR2: LGHNA, YNFKEQ. General observations from the study: Older individuals had lower TCR beta diversity per million T cells (the decline was roughly linear).

This clonotype appeared once. The antigen remains unidentified. Combining a sample-barcoded 5' primer with a J-beta primer mix, a second PCR ran for roughly 6 to 12 cycles. TCRdb reanalysed the 5' RACE reads using MiXCR and keeps one entry per CDR3 protein. Of 1.5 million to 2 million distinct CDR3 sequences detected, less than 50% appear once; the ten largest clones hold approximately 2%. This receptor was obtained from a woman aged 35 to 49 in good health. Sequenced material: blood. The chain combines TRBV4-2 with TRBJ1-5; 7 positions match TRBD1. This chain's CDR3 is CASSQVSTGQNQPQHF. In DNA, the CDR3 is TGTGCCAGCAGCCAGGTCTCGACAGGGCAAAATCAGCCCCAGCATTTT.